This entry is about one TCR beta chain. These data belong to a study of blood T cell repertoires in COVID-19. Turning to the study itself: COVID-19 samples, acute and convalescent, were from the United States, Italy and Spain. From T cells, B-cell-depleted T cells, or PBMCs came the material, which was cDNA or gDNA.

Methods used by the authors: Reference gene primers were amplified, and this amplification served to estimate nucleated cell counts. TCRdb keeps only in-frame clones here, not all; method: immunoSEQ multiplex PCR. The V and J calls and clone size are taken from that table; D and trimming were inferred from the DNA. The sample contains 35,000 to 50,000 clones, more than 65% of which appear only once. The CDR3 consists of 15 residues. Germline CDR1 MGHRA, CDR2 YSYEKL. V was trimmed by 1 base and J by 4 bases, leaving 11 bases between them. The source of this sequence is a woman in her seventies with acute or convalescent COVID-19. The gene calls are TRBV4-1 and TRBJ1-3; D not certain. The source material was peripheral blood. In DNA form, the CDR3 reads TGCGCCAGCAGCCAAGGGTTTGGAGCCGGAAACACCATATATTTT. This encodes CASSQGFGAGNTIYF.